Listed here are 20 T cell receptor beta chains from one sample, sequenced in a study of Ad26.COV2.S vaccination and SARS-CoV-2 variants (dated by TCRdb to about 2021). Library preparation employed the immunoSEQ multiplex PCR assay. TCRdb carries this immuneACCESS record with in-frame sequences only. Its versions omit some clonotypes, under half of them owing to an unresolved V gene in the studies checked, with the rest unexplained. The sample records some 250,000 clones, around 87% of which are singletons. Jointly, the top ten make up about 10% of the sample. The label giving this sample's treatment or condition can be read as: approximately 18 received Ad26.COV2.S at low or high dose, single or two shots; about 5 received placebo; per-sample allocation not given. For vaccine and placebo recipients, the sequenced repertoires came from samples collected on day 63 after the first injection. The sample consisted of peripheral blood, taken in a trial of Ad26.COV2.S vaccine versus placebo. The receptors come from a person between 18 and 65 years old who received the Ad26.COV2.S COVID-19 vaccine or a placebo.

The chain recombines TRBV6-2 or TRBV6-3 with TRBJ1-5, with 7 bases lining up with TRBD1. This CDR3 is 19 amino acids long. The germline V gene encodes CDR1 MNHEY and CDR2 SVGEGT. Losses at the gene ends were 6 bases for V and 0 bases for J; bases not matched to a gene: 17. CDR3 amino acids: CASSPGTPGGVDSNQPQHF. The DNA of the CDR3 is TGTGCCAGCAGCCCCGGGACCCCAGGGGGGGTGGATAGCAATCAGCCCCAGCATTTT.

The chain recombines TRBV6-4 with TRBJ1-2; the D is unclear. The germline V gene has CDR1 MRHNA and CDR2 SNTAGT. Trimming removed 7 bases from V and 2 bases from J, with 14 bases in between. This CDR3 contains 14 residues. CDR3 sequence reads: CASTSGPPNYGYTF. The CDR3 coding sequence is TGTGCCAGCACATCAGGTCCCCCCAACTATGGCTACACCTTC.

The count of this clone is one. This rearrangement joins TRBV30 to TRBJ1-5; TRBD1 aligns across 8 bases. V trimming: 1 base; J trimming: 6 bases; junction bases outside the gene matches: 5. The germline CDR1 and CDR2 sequences are GTSNPN and SVGIG (reference sequence). CDR3 length: 14 amino acids. CDR3 sequence reads: CAWSEGQGAQPQHF. CDR3 nucleotide sequence: TGTGCCTGGAGTGAAGGGCAGGGGGCTCAGCCCCAGCATTTT.

This chain connects TRBV23-1 to TRBJ2-4; D is unclear. TRBV23-1 is known as an ORF, though its function is uncertain. This CDR3 comprises 17 residues. With 6 bases removed from V and 1 base from J, the gap between germline ends came to 19 bases. For the CDR3, the DNA is TGCGCCAGCAGGGACCCAAATAGGACCTTGGCCAAAAACATTCAGTACTTC. This codes for CASRDPNRTLAKNIQYF.

J is TRBJ2-2 and V is TRBV6-6, with D possibly matching TRBD1 (6 bases). Deletions cut 2 bases from V and 3 bases from J, with 13 bases between. Germline V gene sequence: CDR1 MNHNY, CDR2 SVGAGI (reference sequence). The CDR3 runs 16 residues. CDR3 DNA sequence: TGTGCCAGCAGTTACATTATAGGGACATACACCGGGGAGCTGTTTTTT. It specifies CASSYIIGTYTGELFF.

The chain uses TRBV7-3 and TRBJ2-5, with a weak D call TRBD1 (5 bases). Germline V gives CDR1 SGHTA, CDR2 FQGTGA. V lost 1 base to trimming and J lost 2 bases, with 11 bases between them. This CDR3 contains 15 residues. In DNA form, the CDR3 reads TGTGCCAGCAGCTTAAAGGGGCAGGGACAAGAGACCCAGTACTTC. As protein: CASSLKGQGQETQYF. Full variable domain (remainder filled in from reference TRBV7-3 and TRBJ2-5): GAGVSQTPSNKVTEKGKYVELRCDPISGHTALYWYRQSLGQGPEFLIYFQGTGAADDSGLPNDRFFAVRPEGSVSTLKIQRTERGDSAVYLCASSLKGQGQETQYFGPGTRLLVL.

V is TRBV5-1 and J is TRBJ1-3; D remains ambiguous. CDR1 SGHRS and CDR2 YFSETQ come from the germline V gene. V dropped 0 bases and J dropped 0 bases, with 7 bases sitting between them. The CDR3 sequence is 15 residues long. The CDR3 spells CASSLGDSSGNTIYF. In nucleotides, the CDR3 is TGCGCCAGCAGCTTGGGAGATTCCTCTGGAAACACCATATATTTT.

The V gene is TRBV7-3, the J gene TRBJ2-1; TRBD2 agrees at 11 bases. The CDR3 runs 20 residues. Unmatched junction bases numbered 15, after V lost 5 bases and J lost 0 bases. Germline loops: CDR1 SGHTA, CDR2 FQGTGA. DNA of the CDR3: TGTGCCAGCAGCCCTCAACCACTAGCGGGGGTTGGGAGCTCCTACAATGAGCAGTTCTTC. It specifies CASSPQPLAGVGSSYNEQFF.

The chain combines TRBV18 with TRBJ2-1; D is perhaps TRBD2 (5 bases). This CDR3 contains 18 residues. The germline gives CDR1 KGHSH, CDR2 LQKENI. V lost 3 bases, J lost 5 bases, and 23 bases lay in between. The CDR3 DNA sequence: TGTGCCAGCTCACCTCTGCTCCCTTTTGGTGGGAGAAACAATGAGCAGTTCTTC. Encoded protein: CASSPLLPFGGRNNEQFF.

The V gene is TRBV9, the J gene TRBJ2-2, with 11 nucleotides matching TRBD2. Germline CDR1 reads SGDLS; CDR2 reads YYNGEE. CDR3 length: 16 amino acids. The ends lost 4 bases at V and 2 bases at J; junction bases unmatched: 4. The DNA of the CDR3 is TGTGCCAGCAGCCCGGGGACTAGCGGAAACACCGGGGAGCTGTTTTTT. Translated: CASSPGTSGNTGELFF. The full variable domain, rest sourced from reference TRBV9 and TRBJ2-2, is DSGVTQTPKHLITATGQRVTLRCSPRSGDLSVYWYQQSLDQGLQFLIQYYNGEERAKGNILERFSAQQFPDLHSELNLSSLELGDSALYFCASSPGTSGNTGELFFGEGSRLTVL.

V is TRBV4-3 and J is TRBJ1-3; D not certain. The germline gives CDR1 LGHNA, CDR2 YSLEER. The CDR3 is 17 amino acids. The V end was cut by 1 base, the J end by 1 base, with 14 bases between. The CDR3 DNA reads TGCGCCAGCAGCCAAGGCATAGGGTACGGATCTGGAAACACCATATATTTT. Its translation: CASSQGIGYGSGNTIYF.

The gene calls are TRBV28 and TRBJ1-5; no clear D gene. V was pared by 6 bases and J by 3 bases, with 12 bases between. The germline V gene encodes CDR1 MDHEN and CDR2 SYDVKM. CDR3 length: 14 residues. The CDR3 loop is CASRNWDINQPQHF. For the CDR3, the DNA is TGTGCCAGCAGGAACTGGGATATCAATCAGCCCCAGCATTTT.

The rearrangement joins TRBV14 to TRBJ2-7; D remains ambiguous. The germline V gene encodes CDR1 SGHDN and CDR2 FVKESK. This CDR3 region has 14 residues. V lost 6 bases, J lost 1 base, and 13 bases lay in between. CDR3 coding DNA: TGTGCCAGCAGTCCCCTGCAAGTTTCCTACGAGCAGTACTTC. This translates into CASSPLQVSYEQYF.

The V gene is TRBV13, the J gene TRBJ2-5; 8 bases line up with TRBD2. The germline V gene has CDR1 PRHDT and CDR2 FYEKMQ (reference sequence). This CDR3 spans 15 amino acids. The V and J ends lost 2 bases and 5 bases, in that order; junction bases with no gene match: 7. The CDR3 sequence is CASSLSGGAFETQYF. The CDR3 bases are TGTGCCAGCAGCTTATCCGGGGGGGCATTCGAGACCCAGTACTTC.

This CDR3 reads CASSFTQGRLWPQHF. The CDR3 nucleotides are TGTGCCAGCAGCTTCACACAGGGACGTCTCTGGCCCCAGCATTTT. V gene TRBV9 combines with J gene TRBJ1-5, with a weak D call TRBD1 (6 bases). In germline, CDR1 is SGDLS, CDR2 YYNGEE. The CDR3 length is 15 residues. Trimming removed 4 bases from V and 9 bases from J, with 20 bases in between.

The V gene is TRBV28, the J gene TRBJ2-3, with 9 bases that match TRBD1. CDR1 and CDR2 (germline): MDHEN, SYDVKM. CDR3 size: 16 residues. V was pared by 8 bases and J by 0 bases, with 9 bases of the junction left unmatched. The CDR3 bases are TGTGCCAGCGGCTCACAGGGGGCGTTCAGCACAGATACGCAGTATTTT. Its protein is CASGSQGAFSTDTQYF.

This chain connects TRBV29-1 to TRBJ2-2; D perhaps matches TRBD1 (5 bases). The germline V gene encodes CDR1 SQVTM and CDR2 ANQGSEA. The germline V and J ends were trimmed by 7 bases and 2 bases, with 14 bases remaining between them. CDR3 size: 14 residues. The CDR3 DNA reads as TGCAGCGCCCAGTTAGGGGTCAACACCGGGGAGCTGTTTTTT. As protein: CSAQLGVNTGELFF.

The sample holds a few counts of this clone. J is TRBJ2-5 and V is TRBV15, with 7 bases fitting TRBD1. The CDR3 is made up of 15 amino acids. Germline loops: CDR1 LNHNV, CDR2 YYDKDF (reference sequence). V dropped 2 bases and J dropped 3; count of bases not matched to a gene: 6. The CDR3 DNA reads as TGTGCCACCAGCAGACAGGGACAGTCGAAAGAGACCCAGTACTTC. Residues: CATSRQGQSKETQYF.

In DNA form, the CDR3 reads TGTGCCAGCAGCCCCGACGGAGGGGCAGGGGGGGGCCTCTATGGCTACACCTTC. Translated, it gives CASSPDGGAGGGLYGYTF. The chain recombines TRBV7-2 with TRBJ1-2; TRBD1 agrees at 7 bases. CDR1 and CDR2 from the germline V gene are SGHTA and FQGNSA. Losses at the gene ends were 5 bases for V and 4 bases for J; bases not matched to a gene: 19. This CDR3 is built from 18 residues.

The CDR3 region is CASSSSTGTSGTQYF. CDR3 nucleotide sequence: TGCGCCAGCAGCTCCTCAACCGGGACTAGCGGGACCCAGTACTTC. V usage is TRBV5-1 and J usage is TRBJ2-5, with TRBD2 identical over 11 bases. Germline V gene lookup returns CDR1 SGHRS and CDR2 YFSETQ. The CDR3 extends over 15 amino acids. V lost 3 bases and J lost 7; bases outside the gene matches: 8.